This T cell receptor beta chain was recorded in a study of OX40 agonist ivuxolimab in advanced cancers. Study as a whole: Of the patients, three showed partial responses, one with hepatocellular carcinoma and two with cutaneous melanoma.

Blood was sampled at baseline, cycle 4 day 1, and cycle 7 day 1. Assay: immunoSEQ multiplex PCR; the TCRdb copy retains only in-frame clones and omits some. The sample lists about 39,000 clones; roughly nine tenths were seen once. Between the trimmed V and J ends, which lost 3 bases and 8 bases, there was a span of 4 bases. This CDR3 has 11 amino acids. Germline V gene lookup returns CDR1 SEHNR and CDR2 FQNEAQ (reference sequence). General study results and limits: Antigen specificity was not determined for the expanded peripheral T cells.

Points on this clone: Its antigen is not known.

The receptor's source is an adult with an advanced solid tumor such as melanoma, head and neck, liver or kidney cancer. Sequencing used CD4+ or CD8+ T cells sorted from blood, obtained in a trial of the OX40 agonist ivuxolimab. The rearrangement joins TRBV7-9 to TRBJ1-4; no clear D gene. DNA of the CDR3: TGTGCCAGCAGCTTCTCCGAAAAACTGTTTTTT. It translates to CASSFSEKLFF.